The 15 T cell receptor beta chains given below trace back to one sample, sequenced in a study of CD8+ T cells in alopecia areata. RNA was isolated and reverse transcribed to cDNA, the sequencing template. Produced via immunoSEQ multiplex PCR; TCRdb's table is partial and in-frame only. The sample includes tens of thousands of clones, 25% to 35% of them seen just once. Treatment in this sample: oral pan-JAK inhibitor, 5-10 mg twice daily. The sample here was CD8+ T cells sorted from blood, taken at week 4, from a patient treated with tofacitinib. These receptors originate from a human donor with alopecia areata.

The chain has TRBV6-1 and TRBJ2-2, with TRBD2 identical over 8 bases. V was pared by 6 bases and J by 5 bases, with 8 bases of the junction left unmatched. The germline V gene encodes CDR1 MNHNS and CDR2 SASEGT. The CDR3 extends over 15 amino acids. The CDR3 is CASRYSGTGTGELFF. In DNA form, the CDR3 reads TGTGCCAGCAGATATAGCGGGACGGGGACCGGGGAGCTGTTTTTT.

This clone turned up a few times. The chain couples TRBV7-9 to TRBJ2-4, with D maybe TRBD1 (7 bases). The CDR3 sequence is 16 residues long. CDR1 and CDR2 from the germline V gene are SEHNR and FQNEAQ (reference sequence). V lost 5 bases and J lost 0, with 14 bases in between. The CDR3 nucleotides read TGTGCCAGCAGCGCCCAGGGGGGTCTAGCCAAAAACATTCAGTACTTC. Translation: CASSAQGGLAKNIQYF.

The chain combines TRBV29-1 with TRBJ2-1; unclear D gene. The germline V and J ends were trimmed by 5 bases and 0 bases, with 8 bases remaining between them. Germline V CDR1 and CDR2: SQVTM, ANQGSEA. This CDR3 has 13 amino acids. The CDR3 reads CSVLQGSYNEQFF. As DNA, the CDR3 is TGCAGCGTTCTCCAAGGCTCCTACAATGAGCAGTTCTTC.

The chain carries TRBV15 and TRBJ1-5; the match to TRBD1 covers 7 bases. The CDR3 extends over 15 amino acids. Germline CDR1 and CDR2: LNHNV and YYDKDF (reference sequence). V shed 1 base, J shed 6 bases, and the junction held 6 bases outside the gene matches. CDR3 nucleotides: TGTGCCACCAGCAGAGTCTTACAGGGGTCTCAGCCCCAGCATTTT. It codes for CATSRVLQGSQPQHF. Based on the CDR3 plus reference TRBV15 and TRBJ1-5, the full variable domain is DAMVIQNPRYQVTQFGKPVTLSCSQTLNHNVMYWYQQKSSQAPKLLFHYYDKDFNNEADTPDNFQSRRPNTSFCFLDIRSPGLGDTAMYLCATSRVLQGSQPQHFGDGTRLSIL.

CDR3 DNA: TGCAGCGTTGAAGTCCCCCAGCAGGGGACCTACGAGCAGTACTTC. The encoded protein is CSVEVPQQGTYEQYF. The genes are TRBV29-1 and TRBJ2-7; possible D gene TRBD1, 6 bases. CDR1 SQVTM and CDR2 ANQGSEA come from the germline V gene. The CDR3 is 15 residues long. Trimming shortened V by 1 base and J by 2 bases, and 15 bases separated the two germline ends.

This clone was seen a handful of times. The chain couples TRBV7-9 to TRBJ2-7; D is ambiguous. Looked up from germline, CDR1 is SEHNR and CDR2 is FQNEAQ (reference sequence). The germline V and J ends were trimmed by 3 bases and 2 bases, with 8 bases remaining between them. This CDR3 comprises 13 residues. In DNA form, the CDR3 reads TGTGCCAGCAGCTTCTTGGCCCCCTACGAGCAGTACTTC. This gives the protein CASSFLAPYEQYF.

The table lists this clone with a count of one. This chain links TRBV7-2 with TRBJ2-1; 7 bases line up with TRBD2. Germline CDR1 SGHTA, CDR2 FQGNSA. This CDR3 has 17 residues. V was clipped by 4 bases and J by 3 bases; unmatched bases: 12. CDR3 in amino acids: CASSSRSGGDYYNEQFF. CDR3 nucleotide sequence: TGTGCCAGCAGCTCTAGGAGCGGAGGGGACTACTACAATGAGCAGTTCTTC.

J is TRBJ2-1 and V is TRBV29-1, with TRBD1 matching over 7 bases. V lost 1 base and J lost 5; bases outside the gene matches: 11. This CDR3 has 16 amino acids. Germline loops: CDR1 SQVTM, CDR2 ANQGSEA. The CDR3 region has the DNA TGCAGCGTTGAAGGATCGGTGGGGACAGACAACAATGAGCAGTTCTTC. Amino acids: CSVEGSVGTDNNEQFF.

The V gene is TRBV29-1, the J gene TRBJ1-2, with 7 positions matching TRBD1. Germline V CDR1 and CDR2: SQVTM, ANQGSEA. The trim removed 5 bases at V and 5 bases at J, leaving 8 bases unmatched. The CDR3 covers 13 residues. Here the CDR3 DNA reads TGCAGCGTTCCGGGACAGAAAGGGTATGGCTACACCTTC. Amino acids: CSVPGQKGYGYTF.

The rearrangement joins TRBV27 to TRBJ2-3; no reliable D call. Germline V CDR1 and CDR2: MNHEY, SMNVEV (reference sequence). The CDR3 extends over 15 amino acids. V lost 1 base and J lost 0, with 8 bases in between. CDR3 in amino acids: CASSLWQPSTDTQYF. In DNA form, the CDR3 reads TGTGCCAGCAGTTTATGGCAGCCTAGCACAGATACGCAGTATTTT.

The chain recombines TRBV29-1 with TRBJ2-1; no firm D call. From germline, CDR1 is SQVTM and CDR2 ANQGSEA. The CDR3 contains 12 residues. V was clipped by 0 bases and J by 10 bases, with 10 bases between them. The CDR3 region has the DNA TGCAGCGTTGAAGACCTCGACGGAGAGCAGTTCTTC. It is translated as CSVEDLDGEQFF.

This rearrangement joins TRBV18 to TRBJ2-7; 9 bases fit TRBD2. V was pared by 5 bases and J by 4 bases, with 9 bases of the junction left unmatched. The germline CDR1 and CDR2 sequences are KGHSH and LQKENI. The CDR3 runs to 15 residues. CDR3 nucleotides: TGTGCCAGCTCATACCCTCCTAGCGGGGTTTACGAGCAGTACTTC. Translating it yields CASSYPPSGVYEQYF.

The chain uses TRBV30 and TRBJ1-5, with TRBD1 identical over 8 bases. The germline CDR1 and CDR2 sequences are GTSNPN and SVGIG (reference sequence). The CDR3 is 13 amino acids. Trimming at V came to 4 bases and at J to 5 bases, leaving 4 bases not matched to a gene. CDR3 DNA: TGTGCCTGGAACGGACAGGGAGATCAGCCCCAGCATTTT. It codes for CAWNGQGDQPQHF.

This clone showed up just a few times. The rearrangement links TRBV30 to TRBJ2-1; 9 nucleotides align to TRBD2. This CDR3 is built from 12 residues. Looked up from germline, CDR1 is GTSNPN and CDR2 is SVGIG (reference sequence). With V trimmed by 2 bases and J by 7 bases, 0 bases remained unmatched. The CDR3 is CAWSLAGNEQFF. CDR3 nucleotide sequence: TGTGCCTGGAGTCTAGCGGGAAATGAGCAGTTCTTC.

This clone is labeled medium-sized (0.01 to 0.1%). The chain recombines TRBV7-6 with TRBJ1-1, with D possibly TRBD1 on 5 matching bases. V was trimmed by 0 bases and J by 1 base, leaving 6 bases between them. CDR1 SGHVS and CDR2 FNYEAQ come from the germline V gene. The CDR3 consists of 14 residues. CDR3 sequence (DNA): TGTGCCAGCAGCTTAGCAGACAGGAACACTGAAGCTTTCTTT. Protein product: CASSLADRNTEAFF.